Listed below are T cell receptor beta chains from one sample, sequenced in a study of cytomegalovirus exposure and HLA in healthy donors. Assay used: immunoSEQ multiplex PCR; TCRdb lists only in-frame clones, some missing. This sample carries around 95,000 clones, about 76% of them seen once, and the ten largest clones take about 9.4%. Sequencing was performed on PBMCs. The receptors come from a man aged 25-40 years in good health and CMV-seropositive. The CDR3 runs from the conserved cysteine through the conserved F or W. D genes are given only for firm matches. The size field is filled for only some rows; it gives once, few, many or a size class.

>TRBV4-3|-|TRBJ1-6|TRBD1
TGCGCCAGCAGCCAACGGGACAGGGATAATTCACCCCTCCACTTT
CASSQRDRDNSPLHF
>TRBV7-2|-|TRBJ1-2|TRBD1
TGTGCCAGCAGCCGGGACAGGGGAGGTGGCTACACCTTC
CASSRDRGGGYTF
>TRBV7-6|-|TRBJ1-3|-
TGTGCCAGCAGCCCCGGGGTCTCTGGAAACACCATATATTTT
CASSPGVSGNTIYF
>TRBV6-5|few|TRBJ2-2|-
TGTGCCAGCAGTTTAGGGGACACGGACACCGGGGAGCTGTTTTTT
CASSLGDTDTGELFF
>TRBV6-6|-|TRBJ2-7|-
TGTGCCAGCAATGACCCCGGGGGTTACGAGCAGTACTTC
CASNDPGGYEQYF
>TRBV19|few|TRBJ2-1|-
TGTGCCAGTAGTATAGTCGGCAATGAGCAGTTCTTC
CASSIVGNEQFF
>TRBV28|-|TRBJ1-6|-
TGTGCCAGCACTTTCAGCGGGGGATCTAATTCACCCCTCCACTTT
CASTFSGGSNSPLHF
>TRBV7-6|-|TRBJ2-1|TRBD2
TGTGCCAGCAGCTTATATAGTCAACTAGCGGGGGGGCCGGGTGAGCAGTTCTTC
CASSLYSQLAGGPGEQFF
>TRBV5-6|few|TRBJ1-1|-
TGTGCCAGCAGCCCGCGGGACACTGAAGCTTTCTTT
CASSPRDTEAFF
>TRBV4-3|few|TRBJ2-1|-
TGCGCCAGCAGCCAAACCAGGGGTTGGGTCAATGAGCAGTTCTTC
CASSQTRGWVNEQFF
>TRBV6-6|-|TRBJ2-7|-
TGTGCCAGCAGTTACCCCCCCAGGGCTAACTACGAGCAGTACTTC
CASSYPPRANYEQYF
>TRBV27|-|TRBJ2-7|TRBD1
TGTGCCGGCAGTTCCTGGACAGGGGGTTACGAGCAGTACTTC
CAGSSWTGGYEQYF
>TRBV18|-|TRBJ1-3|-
TGTGCCAGCTCAACCAGGGTTGGTAGCGGAAACACCATATATTTT
CASSTRVGSGNTIYF
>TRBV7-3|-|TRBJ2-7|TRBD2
TGTGCCAGCAGCCTAGCGGGGGGTCTCGAGCAGTACTTC
CASSLAGGLEQYF
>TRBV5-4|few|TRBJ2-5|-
TGTGCCAGCAGCCCGCCCGACACGTACCAATCGGCCCAGTACTTC
CASSPPDTYQSAQYF
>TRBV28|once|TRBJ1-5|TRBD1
TGTGCCAGCAGTACCCAGGACAGGGCAAATCAGCCCCAGCATTTT
CASSTQDRANQPQHF
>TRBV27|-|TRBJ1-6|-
TGTGCCAGCAGCCTGTTCTCCTATAATTCACCCCTCCACTTT
CASSLFSYNSPLHF
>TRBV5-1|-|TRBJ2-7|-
TGCGCCAGCAGCTTGGGGGCACAGGTACTCGGCTACGAGCAGTACTTC
CASSLGAQVLGYEQYF
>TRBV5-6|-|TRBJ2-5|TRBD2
TGTGCCAGCAGGGGAGCGGGGGGGCGGGAGACCCAGTACTTC
CASRGAGGRETQYF
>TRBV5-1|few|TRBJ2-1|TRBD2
TGCGCCAGCAGACCGGGTTCTAGCGGGTTTTACAATGAGCAGTTCTTC
CASRPGSSGFYNEQFF
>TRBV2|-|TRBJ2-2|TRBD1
TGTGCCAGCAGTGGACAGGGAAACACCGGGGAGCTGTTTTTT
CASSGQGNTGELFF
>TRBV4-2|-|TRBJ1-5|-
TGTGCCAGCAGCCAGACGGGGTGGGGGGGAAACCAGCCCCAGCATTTT
CASSQTGWGGNQPQHF
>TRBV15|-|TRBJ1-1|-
TGTGCCACCAGCACACCACCGACAGGGAACACTGAAGCTTTCTTT
CATSTPPTGNTEAFF
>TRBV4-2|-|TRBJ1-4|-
TGTGCCAGCAGCCAATCGTGGGGCCCAAAACTGTTTTTT
CASSQSWGPKLFF
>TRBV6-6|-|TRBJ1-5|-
TGTGCCAGCAGTTCCCAACAGGGAAGGCGAAATCAGGCCCAGCATTTT
CASSSQQGRRNQAQHF
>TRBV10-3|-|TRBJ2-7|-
TGTGCCATCAGTGAGTCGACGGACAGATCCTACGAGCAGTACTTC
CAISESTDRSYEQYF
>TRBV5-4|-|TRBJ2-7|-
TGTGCCAGCAGCCCCAGGGGAAGCTCCTACGAGCAGTACTTC
CASSPRGSSYEQYF
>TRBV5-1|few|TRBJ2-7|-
TGCGCCAGCAGCTCACAGTCCTACGAGCAGTACTTC
CASSSQSYEQYF
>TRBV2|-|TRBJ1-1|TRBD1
TGTGCCAGCACAAAACACAGGGGGAACACTGAAGCTTTCTTT
CASTKHRGNTEAFF
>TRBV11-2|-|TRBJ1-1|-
TGTGCCAGCAGCTTAGCGGGTCCGCGCGCTGAAGCTTTCTTT
CASSLAGPRAEAFF
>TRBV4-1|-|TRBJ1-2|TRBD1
TGCGCCAGCAGCCATCAGGGGGTCGGCTATGGCTACACCTTC
CASSHQGVGYGYTF
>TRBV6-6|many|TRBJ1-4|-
TGTGCCAGCAGTTACTCGATGACAGGATGGGAGGAAAAACTGTTTTTT
CASSYSMTGWEEKLFF
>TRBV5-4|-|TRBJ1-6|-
TGTGCCAGCAGCTTGGCCGGGCAGGGAAAATATAATTCACCCCTCCACTTT
CASSLAGQGKYNSPLHF
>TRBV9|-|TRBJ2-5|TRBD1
TGTGCCAGCAGCGTGGATTCAGGGGGCCAAGAGACCCAGTACTTC
CASSVDSGGQETQYF
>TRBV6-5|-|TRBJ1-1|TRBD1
TGTGCCAGCAGCCCCGACAGGGATGCCCGAAGAGCTTTCTTT
CASSPDRDARRAFF
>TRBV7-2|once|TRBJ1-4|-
TGTGCCAGCAGCTTAGCGCGGAGTCTACCTAATGAAAAACTGTTTTTT
CASSLARSLPNEKLFF
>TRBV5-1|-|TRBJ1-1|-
TGCGCCAGCGGAGGAGAGTCAGCTTTCTTT
CASGGESAFF
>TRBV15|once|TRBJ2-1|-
TGTGCCACCAGCAGCAACCGGGAACACAATGAGCAGTTCTTC
CATSSNREHNEQFF
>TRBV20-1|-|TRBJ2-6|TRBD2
TGCAGTGCCACGCGGGGGGTCGAGGCTTTC
CSATRGVEAF
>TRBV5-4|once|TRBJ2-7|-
TGTGCCAGCAGCTTGGTTGGATTTCAGGAGTACTTC
CASSLVGFQEYF
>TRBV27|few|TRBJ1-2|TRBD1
TGTGCCAGCAGCCAAGGATGGTCGACAGGGGATGGCTACACCTTC
CASSQGWSTGDGYTF